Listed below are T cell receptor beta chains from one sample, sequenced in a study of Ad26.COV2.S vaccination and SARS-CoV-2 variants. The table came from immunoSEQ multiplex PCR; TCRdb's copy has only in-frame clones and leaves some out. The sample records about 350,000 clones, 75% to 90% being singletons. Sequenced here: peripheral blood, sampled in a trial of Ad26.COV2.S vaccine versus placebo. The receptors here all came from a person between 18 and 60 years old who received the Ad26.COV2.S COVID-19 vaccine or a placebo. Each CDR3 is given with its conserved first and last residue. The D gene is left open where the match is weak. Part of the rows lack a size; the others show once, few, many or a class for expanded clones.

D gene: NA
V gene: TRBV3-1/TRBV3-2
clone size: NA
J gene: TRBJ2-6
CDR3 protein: CASSQEGLGANVLTF
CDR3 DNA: TGTGCCAGCAGCCAAGAGGGGCTCGGGGCCAACGTCCTGACTTTC

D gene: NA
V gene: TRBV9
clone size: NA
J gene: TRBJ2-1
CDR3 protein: CASSAVRGYNEQFF
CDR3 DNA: TGTGCCAGCAGCGCAGTTAGGGGTTACAATGAGCAGTTCTTC

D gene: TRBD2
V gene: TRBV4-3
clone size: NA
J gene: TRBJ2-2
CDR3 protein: CASSQDNQRGVNTGELFF
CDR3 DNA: TGCGCCAGCAGCCAAGATAACCAGCGGGGGGTCAACACCGGGGAGCTGTTTTTT

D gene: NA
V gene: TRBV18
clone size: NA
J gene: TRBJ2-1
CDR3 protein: CASSPRTDSYNEQFF
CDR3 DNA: TGTGCCAGCTCACCCAGGACCGACTCCTACAATGAGCAGTTCTTC

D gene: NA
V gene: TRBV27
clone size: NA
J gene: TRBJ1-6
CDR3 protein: CASSLGVSSYNSPLHF
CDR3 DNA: TGTGCCAGCAGTTTAGGAGTAAGCTCCTATAATTCACCCCTCCACTTT

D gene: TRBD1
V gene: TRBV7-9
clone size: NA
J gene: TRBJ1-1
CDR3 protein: CASSPRTGKNTEAFF
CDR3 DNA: TGTGCCAGCAGCCCGAGGACAGGGAAGAACACTGAAGCTTTCTTT

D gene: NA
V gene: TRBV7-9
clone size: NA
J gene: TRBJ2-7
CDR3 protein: CASMGGGPMPYEQYF
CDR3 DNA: TGTGCCAGCATGGGGGGCGGGCCTATGCCCTACGAGCAGTACTTC

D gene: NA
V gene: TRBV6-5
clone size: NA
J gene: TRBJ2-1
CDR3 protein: CASSYSRDYNEQFF
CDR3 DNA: TGTGCCAGCAGTTACTCGAGGGATTACAATGAGCAGTTCTTC

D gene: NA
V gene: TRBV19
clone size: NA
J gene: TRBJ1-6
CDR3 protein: CASSIAHPGRTNSPLHF
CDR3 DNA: TGTGCCAGTAGTATAGCCCACCCGGGACGGACAAATTCACCCCTCCACTTT

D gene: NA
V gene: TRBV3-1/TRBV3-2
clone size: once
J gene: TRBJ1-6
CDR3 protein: CASSGSTNSPLHF
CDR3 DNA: TGTGCCAGCAGCGGGAGCACTAATTCACCCCTCCACTTT

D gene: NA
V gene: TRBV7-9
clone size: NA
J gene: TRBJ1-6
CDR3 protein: CASSRDLWNSPLHF
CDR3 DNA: TGTGCCAGCAGCAGGGATTTGTGGAATTCACCCCTCCACTTT

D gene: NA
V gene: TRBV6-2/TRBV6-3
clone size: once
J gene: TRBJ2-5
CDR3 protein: CASSYIPSQETQYF
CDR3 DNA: TGTGCCAGCAGTTACATTCCTTCACAAGAGACCCAGTACTTC

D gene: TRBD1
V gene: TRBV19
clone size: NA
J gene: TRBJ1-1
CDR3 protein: CASRPGQGIAEAFF
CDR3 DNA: TGTGCCAGTAGACCGGGACAGGGAATTGCTGAAGCTTTCTTT

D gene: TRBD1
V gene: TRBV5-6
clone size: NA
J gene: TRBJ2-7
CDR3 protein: CASSRVGQTYEQYF
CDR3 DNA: TGTGCCAGCAGCCGTGTGGGACAGACCTACGAGCAGTACTTC

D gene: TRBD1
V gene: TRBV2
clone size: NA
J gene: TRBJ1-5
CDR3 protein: CASGIRDRLWGSSNQPQHF
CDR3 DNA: TGTGCCAGCGGGATCCGGGACAGGCTTTGGGGGAGCAGCAATCAGCCCCAGCATTTT

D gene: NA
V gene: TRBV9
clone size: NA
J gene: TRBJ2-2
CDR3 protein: CASSVASGYATGELFF
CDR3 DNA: TGTGCCAGCAGCGTAGCGAGCGGATACGCCACCGGGGAGCTGTTTTTT

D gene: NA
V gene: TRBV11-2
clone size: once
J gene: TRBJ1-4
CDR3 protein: CASSLDLVAGVDEKLFF
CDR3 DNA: TGTGCCAGCAGCTTAGATCTAGTAGCTGGGGTGGATGAAAAACTGTTTTTT

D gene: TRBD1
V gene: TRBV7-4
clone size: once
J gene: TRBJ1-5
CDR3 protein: CASSPEGQGPWSNQPQHF
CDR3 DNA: TGTGCCAGCAGCCCGGAGGGACAGGGCCCATGGAGCAATCAGCCCCAGCATTTT

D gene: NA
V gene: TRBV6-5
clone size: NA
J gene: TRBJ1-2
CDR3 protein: CASRGLNCPGYTF
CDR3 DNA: TGTGCCAGCAGGGGACTGAATTGCCCTGGCTACACCTTC

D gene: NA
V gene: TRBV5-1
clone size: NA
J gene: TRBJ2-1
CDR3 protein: CASSHRDFPGEQFF
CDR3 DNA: TGCGCCAGCAGTCACCGGGACTTTCCTGGGGAGCAGTTCTTC

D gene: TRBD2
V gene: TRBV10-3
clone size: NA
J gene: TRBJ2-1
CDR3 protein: CAISPGLGVAGTNEQFF
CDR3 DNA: TGTGCCATCAGTCCCGGACTAGGGGTAGCGGGGACAAATGAGCAGTTCTTC

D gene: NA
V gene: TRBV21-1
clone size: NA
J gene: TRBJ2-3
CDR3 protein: CASSKGSRHLSTDTQYF
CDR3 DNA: TGTGCCAGCAGCAAAGGGAGTCGCCACCTTAGCACAGATACGCAGTATTTT

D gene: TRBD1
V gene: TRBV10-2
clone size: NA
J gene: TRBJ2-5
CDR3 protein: CASSPGQGGETQYF
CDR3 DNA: TGCGCCAGCAGCCCAGGACAGGGCGGCGAGACCCAGTACTTC

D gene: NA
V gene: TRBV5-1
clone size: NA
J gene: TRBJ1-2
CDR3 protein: CASSLGDNYGYTF
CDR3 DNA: TGCGCCAGCAGCTTGGGGGACAACTATGGCTACACCTTC

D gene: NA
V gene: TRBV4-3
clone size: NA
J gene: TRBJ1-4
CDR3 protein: CASRGTNEKLFF
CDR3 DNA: TGCGCCAGCCGTGGAACTAATGAAAAACTGTTTTTT

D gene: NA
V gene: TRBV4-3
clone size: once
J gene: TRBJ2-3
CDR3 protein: CASSQAFLGLDTQYF
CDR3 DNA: TGCGCCAGCAGCCAAGCGTTTCTGGGGTTGGATACGCAGTATTTT

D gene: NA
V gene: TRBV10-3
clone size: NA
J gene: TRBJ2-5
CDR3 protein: CAISESLQPETQYF
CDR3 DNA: TGTGCCATCAGTGAGTCTTTACAGCCAGAGACCCAGTACTTC

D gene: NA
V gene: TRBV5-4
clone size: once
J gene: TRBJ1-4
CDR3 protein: CASSPGGRGGNEKLFF
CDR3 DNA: TGTGCCAGCAGCCCCGGGGGCAGAGGGGGTAATGAAAAACTGTTTTTT

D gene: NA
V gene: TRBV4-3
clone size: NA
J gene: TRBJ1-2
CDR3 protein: CASSPTSGTAGRGYTF
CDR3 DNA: TGCGCCAGCAGCCCGACGTCTGGGACGGCCGGACGGGGCTACACCTTC

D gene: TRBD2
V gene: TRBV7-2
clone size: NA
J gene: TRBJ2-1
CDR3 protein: CASSSPPGLAGSYNEQFF
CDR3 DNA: TGTGCCAGCAGCTCACCCCCCGGGCTAGCGGGATCCTACAATGAGCAGTTCTTC

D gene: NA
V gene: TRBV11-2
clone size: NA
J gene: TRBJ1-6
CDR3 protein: CASSLVGGPRDSPLHF
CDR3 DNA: TGTGCCAGCAGCTTAGTGGGGGGCCCAAGGGATTCACCCCTCCACTTT

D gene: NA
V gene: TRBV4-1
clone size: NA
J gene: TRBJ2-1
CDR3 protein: CASSRRRGSTNEQFF
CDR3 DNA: TGCGCCAGCAGCCGAAGGAGGGGGAGTACGAATGAGCAGTTCTTC

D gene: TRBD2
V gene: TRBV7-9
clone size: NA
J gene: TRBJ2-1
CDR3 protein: CASSVSGLAGDEQFF
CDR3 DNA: TGTGCCAGCAGTGTATCGGGACTAGCGGGAGATGAGCAGTTCTTC

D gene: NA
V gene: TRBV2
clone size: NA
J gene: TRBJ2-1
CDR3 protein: CASSLRPKNSYNEQFF
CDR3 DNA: TGTGCCAGCAGTCTTAGACCAAAAAACTCCTACAATGAGCAGTTCTTC

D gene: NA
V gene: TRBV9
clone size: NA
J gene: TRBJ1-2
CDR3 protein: CASSVDTPNYGYTF
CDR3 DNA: TGTGCCAGCAGCGTAGATACCCCAAACTATGGCTACACCTTC

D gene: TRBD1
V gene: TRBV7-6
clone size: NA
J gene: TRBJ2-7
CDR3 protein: CASSLLVGQTTYEQYF
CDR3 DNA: TGTGCCAGCAGCTTGCTTGTGGGACAGACTACCTACGAGCAGTACTTC

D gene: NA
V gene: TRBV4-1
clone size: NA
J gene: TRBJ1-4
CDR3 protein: CASSQSREKLFF
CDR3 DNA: TGCGCCAGCAGCCAAAGTCGGGAAAAACTGTTTTTT

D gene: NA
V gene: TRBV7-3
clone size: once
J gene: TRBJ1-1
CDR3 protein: CASSLVADTEAFF
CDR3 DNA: TGTGCCAGCAGCTTGGTGGCAGACACTGAAGCTTTCTTT

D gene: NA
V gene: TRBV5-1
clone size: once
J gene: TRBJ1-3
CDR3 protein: CASSLQGFGNTIYF
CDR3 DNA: TGCGCCAGCAGCTTGCAAGGGTTTGGAAACACCATATATTTT

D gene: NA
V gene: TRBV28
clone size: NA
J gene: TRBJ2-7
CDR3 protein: CASTTSGSAAYEQYF
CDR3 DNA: TGTGCCAGCACCACCTCGGGGTCCGCGGCTTACGAGCAGTACTTC

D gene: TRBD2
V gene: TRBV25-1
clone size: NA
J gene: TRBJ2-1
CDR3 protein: CASSELAGTSYNEQFF
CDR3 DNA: TGTGCCAGCAGTGAACTAGCGGGGACCTCCTACAATGAGCAGTTCTTC

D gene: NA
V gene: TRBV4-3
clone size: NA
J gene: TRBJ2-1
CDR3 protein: CASSQDFHRDSDNEQFF
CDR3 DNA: TGCGCCAGCAGCCAAGATTTCCACCGGGACTCCGACAATGAGCAGTTCTTC

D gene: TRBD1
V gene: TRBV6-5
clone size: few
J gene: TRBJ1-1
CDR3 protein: CASSYPTGGLNTEAFF
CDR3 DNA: TGTGCCAGCAGTTACCCGACAGGGGGTTTGAACACTGAAGCTTTCTTT

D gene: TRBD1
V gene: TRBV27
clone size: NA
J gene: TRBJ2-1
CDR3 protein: CASSFSRQGRGVRFF
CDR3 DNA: TGTGCCAGCAGTTTCTCTAGACAGGGCCGGGGAGTGCGATTCTTC

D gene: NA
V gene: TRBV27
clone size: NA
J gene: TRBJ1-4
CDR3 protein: CASSRLREKLFF
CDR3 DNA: TGTGCCAGCAGCCGGCTCCGGGAAAAACTGTTTTTT

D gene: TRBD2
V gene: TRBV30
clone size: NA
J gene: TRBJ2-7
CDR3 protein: CAWTGGVWRQQYF
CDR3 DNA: TGTGCCTGGACCGGGGGGGTGTGGAGACAGCAGTACTTC

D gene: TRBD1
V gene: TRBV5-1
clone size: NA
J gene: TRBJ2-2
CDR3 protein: CASSGTASNTGELFF
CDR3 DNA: TGCGCCAGCAGCGGGACAGCATCGAACACCGGGGAGCTGTTTTTT

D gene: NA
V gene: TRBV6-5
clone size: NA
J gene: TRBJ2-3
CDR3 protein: CASRPEGITDTQYF
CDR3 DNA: TGTGCCAGCAGGCCCGAAGGGATTACAGATACGCAGTATTTT

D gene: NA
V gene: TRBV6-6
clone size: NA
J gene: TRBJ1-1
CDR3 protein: CASSYYINTEAFF
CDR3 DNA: TGTGCCAGCAGTTACTATATAAACACTGAAGCTTTCTTT

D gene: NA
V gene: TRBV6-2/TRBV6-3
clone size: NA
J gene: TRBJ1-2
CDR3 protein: CASSYFPRGRTMPGYTF
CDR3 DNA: TGTGCCAGCAGTTATTTTCCCCGCGGCAGGACCATGCCAGGCTACACCTTC

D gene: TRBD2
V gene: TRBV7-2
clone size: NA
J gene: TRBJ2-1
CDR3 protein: CASSFSRGGGYNEQFF
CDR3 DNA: TGTGCCAGCAGCTTCTCACGGGGGGGCGGATACAATGAGCAGTTCTTC

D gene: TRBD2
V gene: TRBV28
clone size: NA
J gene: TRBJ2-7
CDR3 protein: CASSFGGSSYEQYF
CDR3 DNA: TGTGCCAGCAGTTTCGGCGGGAGCTCCTACGAGCAGTACTTC

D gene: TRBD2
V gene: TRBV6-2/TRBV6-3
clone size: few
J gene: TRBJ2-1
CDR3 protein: CASSGLAGVNEQFF
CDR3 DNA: TGTGCCAGCAGTGGACTAGCGGGAGTCAATGAGCAGTTCTTC

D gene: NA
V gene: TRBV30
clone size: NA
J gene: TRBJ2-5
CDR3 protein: CAWSSGIRGETQYF
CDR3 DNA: TGTGCCTGGAGTTCGGGGATACGGGGGGAGACCCAGTACTTC

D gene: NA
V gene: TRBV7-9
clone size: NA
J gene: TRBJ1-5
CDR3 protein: CASSPPGGGNQPQHF
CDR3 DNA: TGTGCCAGCAGCCCCCCGGGAGGGGGTAATCAGCCCCAGCATTTT

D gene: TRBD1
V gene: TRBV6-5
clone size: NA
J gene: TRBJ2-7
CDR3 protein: CASSNLPGGEQYF
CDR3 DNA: TGTGCCAGCAGTAATCTCCCAGGGGGCGAGCAGTACTTC

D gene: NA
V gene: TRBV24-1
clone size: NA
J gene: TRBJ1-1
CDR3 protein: CATSRSTNTEAFF
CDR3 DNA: TGTGCCACCTCCCGATCAACTAACACTGAAGCTTTCTTT

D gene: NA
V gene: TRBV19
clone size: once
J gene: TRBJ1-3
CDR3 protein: CASSMRGSGNTIYF
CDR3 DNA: TGTGCCAGTAGTATGCGCGGCTCTGGAAACACCATATATTTT